This T cell receptor (beta chain) was recovered during a study of T cell clones after liver transplantation. CD3+CD4+ and CD3+CD8+ cells were FACS-sorted from thawed unstimulated PBMCs. Assay: immunoSEQ multiplex PCR; the TCRdb copy retains only in-frame clones and omits some. The top ten hold 0.6% of the sample, which has some 75,000 clones, around 80% seen once. The germline CDR1 and CDR2 sequences are MNHNY and SVGAGI (reference sequence). This CDR3 has 15 residues. V lost 6 bases, J lost 0 bases, and 12 bases lay in between. The sequence was collected from a human donor who received a liver transplant. The material sequenced was CD4+ T cells from blood, taken before liver transplant. The chain carries TRBV6-6 and TRBJ1-3; D ambiguous. CDR3 in amino acids: CASRGNLPSGNTIYF. For the CDR3, the DNA is TGTGCCAGCAGGGGGAACCTTCCCTCTGGAAACACCATATATTTT.